These 30 T cell receptor beta chains were all obtained from the same sample, sequenced in a study of cytomegalovirus exposure and HLA in healthy donors. It was with 60 Vbeta and 13 Jbeta primers that the PCR ran. Method: immunoSEQ multiplex PCR; TCRdb's copy keeps in-frame clones and lacks some. The listing records about 150,000 clones. Sample: PBMCs. These receptors were taken from a woman between 50 and 59 years old in good health and CMV-seronegative.

The chain recombines TRBV27 with TRBJ2-7, with TRBD1 as a possible D gene (5 bases). Germline-derived CDR1 and CDR2 are MNHEY and SMNVEV (reference sequence). This CDR3 comprises 13 residues. Trimming cost V 5 bases and J 3 bases, with 11 bases left between them. The CDR3 sequence is CASSRAGLYEQYF. The CDR3 region has the DNA TGTGCCAGCAGTCGGGCAGGGCTCTACGAGCAGTACTTC.

The V gene is TRBV30, the J gene TRBJ1-2; D is uncertain. V lost 0 bases to trimming and J lost 4 bases, with 9 bases between them. The CDR3 contains 13 residues. Per germline, CDR1 GTSNPN and CDR2 SVGIG (reference sequence). CDR3 sequence: CAWSVGESYGYTF. The CDR3 DNA reads as TGTGCCTGGAGTGTCGGGGAATCCTATGGCTACACCTTC.

The chain combines TRBV5-1 with TRBJ1-3; D not resolved. The CDR3 loop spans 15 amino acids. Germline-derived CDR1 and CDR2 are SGHRS and YFSETQ. The V end was cut by 0 bases, the J end by 0 bases, with 7 bases between. The CDR3 DNA is TGCGCCAGCAGCTTGGAGGCGGCCTCTGGAAACACCATATATTTT. This translates into CASSLEAASGNTIYF.

This chain joins TRBV28 and TRBJ1-1; D ambiguous. CDR3 length: 11 amino acids. Per the germline V gene, CDR1 is MDHEN and CDR2 is SYDVKM. V shed 2 bases and J shed 9 bases, with 7 bases lying between them. This chain's CDR3 is CASSLELQAFF. The CDR3 nucleotides read TGTGCCAGCAGTTTAGAGTTACAAGCTTTCTTT.

The chain links TRBV5-6 to TRBJ1-2, with D maybe TRBD1 (6 bases). V dropped 6 bases and J dropped 4 bases, with 25 bases sitting between them. The germline V gene has CDR1 SGHDT and CDR2 YYEEEE. The CDR3 runs 17 residues. CDR3 sequence (DNA): TGTGCCAGCAACCTAAGGGGGTTGACTATAAGAGGCTATGGCTACACCTTC. Protein sequence: CASNLRGLTIRGYGYTF.

V gene TRBV28 combines with J gene TRBJ2-1; 11 bases are a match to TRBD2. V dropped 2 bases and J dropped 12; count of bases not matched to a gene: 0. Germline V gene data show CDR1 as MDHEN and CDR2 as SYDVKM. CDR3 length: 12 residues. The CDR3 DNA follows: TGTGCCAGCAGTTTAGGACTAGCGGGGCAGTTCTTC. Its translation: CASSLGLAGQFF.

The V and J genes are TRBV28 and TRBJ2-7; 7 nucleotides line up with TRBD1. From germline, CDR1 is MDHEN and CDR2 SYDVKM. Unmatched junction bases numbered 8, after V lost 4 bases and J lost 2 bases. The CDR3 loop spans 15 amino acids. CDR3 bases: TGTGCCAGCAGTTCGACCGGGACAGTCCCCTACGAGCAGTACTTC. This codes for CASSSTGTVPYEQYF.

The chain uses TRBV6-6 and TRBJ2-1; 11 nucleotides match TRBD2. This CDR3 spans 14 amino acids. V lost 6 bases to trimming and J lost 7 bases; unmatched junction nucleotides: 5. Per germline, CDR1 MNHNY and CDR2 SVGAGI (reference sequence). The CDR3, as DNA: TGTGCCAGCAGCTCCGGACTAGCGGGTAATGAGCAGTTCTTC. Its protein product is CASSSGLAGNEQFF.

This chain uses TRBV7-9 with TRBJ2-7, with 9 bases lining up with TRBD2. This CDR3 is built from 14 residues. The trim removed 1 base at V and 4 bases at J, leaving 2 bases unmatched. The germline V gene has CDR1 SEHNR and CDR2 FQNEAQ (reference sequence). The CDR3 DNA sequence: TGTGCCAGCAGCTTAGGGACTAGCGATTACGAGCAGTACTTC. Translation gives CASSLGTSDYEQYF. Together with reference TRBV7-9 and TRBJ2-7, the CDR3 gives the full variable domain: DTGVSQNPRHKITKRGQNVTFRCDPISEHNRLYWYRQTLGQGPEFLTYFQNEAQLEKSRLLSDRFSAERPKGSFSTLEIQRTEQGDSAMYLCASSLGTSDYEQYFGPGTRLTVT.

The genes are TRBV10-3 and TRBJ2-7, with 7 bases fitting TRBD2. After removal of 5 bases from V and 0 bases from J, the junction contained 4 bases not matched to a gene. This CDR3 has 14 amino acids. Germline V gene data show CDR1 as ENHRY and CDR2 as SYGVKD. The CDR3 nucleotides are TGTGCCATCAGTCACGGGACTACCTCCTACGAGCAGTACTTC. This encodes CAISHGTTSYEQYF.

The chain links TRBV18 to TRBJ2-7; D perhaps matches TRBD1 (5 bases). Trimming pared 5 bases from V and 0 bases from J, leaving 14 bases between. Germline CDR1 reads KGHSH; CDR2 reads LQKENI. This CDR3 is 15 amino acids long. The CDR3 loop is CASSTTGVGSYEQYF. The CDR3 DNA reads TGTGCCAGCTCAACCACAGGTGTGGGCTCCTACGAGCAGTACTTC.

The chain links TRBV2 to TRBJ1-5, with 7 positions matching TRBD1. This CDR3 is built from 14 residues. CDR1 is SNHLY and CDR2 is FYNNEI in the germline V gene. After removal of 4 bases from V and 5 bases from J, the junction contained 5 bases not matched to a gene. Written as DNA, the CDR3 is TGTGCCAGCAGTGGAAGGGGGCGCGATCAGCCCCAGCATTTT. It encodes CASSGRGRDQPQHF.

The rearrangement joins TRBV5-1 to TRBJ1-1; the D is unclear. Trimming removed 0 bases at V and 8 bases at J, with 8 bases between. Germline CDR1 and CDR2: SGHRS and YFSETQ. This CDR3 has 12 residues. The CDR3 region is CASSLDGLEAFF. The CDR3 DNA sequence: TGCGCCAGCAGCTTGGACGGTTTGGAAGCTTTCTTT.

A note on this clone: A junction boundary mismatches the germline segment, possibly from a read error. This chain links TRBV19 with TRBJ2-7; 7 bases line up with TRBD2. The CDR3 covers 17 residues. Germline assignment: CDR1 LNHDA and CDR2 SQIVND (reference sequence). CDR3 bases: TGCGCCAGTCGCCGCCCCTATAGCGGCGGGAGCTCCTACGAGCAGTACTTC. It specifies CASRRPYSGGSSYEQYF.

This chain connects TRBV7-2 to TRBJ1-3; D not certain. Germline V gene lookup returns CDR1 SGHTA and CDR2 FQGNSA. Trimming pared 1 base from V and 4 bases from J, leaving 14 bases between. This CDR3 is 16 amino acids long. This CDR3 reads CASSLDSRGRGNTIYF. The CDR3 DNA reads as TGTGCCAGCAGCTTAGATAGTCGAGGAAGGGGAAACACCATATATTTT. The full variable domain, its missing parts supplied by reference TRBV7-2 and TRBJ1-3, is GAGVSQSPSNKVTEKGKDVELRCDPISGHTALYWYRQSLGQGLEFLIYFQGNSAPDKSGLPSDRFSAERTGGSVSTLTIQRTQQEDSAVYLCASSLDSRGRGNTIYFGEGSWLTVV.

This rearrangement joins TRBV19 to TRBJ1-3, with unresolved D. V was pared by 3 bases and J by 1 base, with 19 bases between. The germline V gene has CDR1 LNHDA and CDR2 SQIVND (reference sequence). This CDR3 has 18 amino acids. CDR3 protein: CASSIIGDRGESGNTIYF. CDR3 coding DNA: TGTGCCAGTAGTATCATCGGGGATCGCGGCGAGTCTGGAAACACCATATATTTT.

The chain uses TRBV6-1 and TRBJ1-1, with D tentatively TRBD1 (5 bases). Trimming took off 8 bases at V and 9 bases at J, with 13 bases between the two ends. CDR3 length: 11 residues. Germline V CDR1 and CDR2: MNHNS, SASEGT. The CDR3 sequence is CASFWGDKAFF. Written as DNA, the CDR3 is TGTGCCAGCTTCTGGGGGGATAAAGCTTTCTTT.

This chain links TRBV27 with TRBJ1-1, with a weak D call TRBD1 (6 bases). V lost 5 bases, J lost 0 bases, and 16 bases lay in between. The length of the CDR3 is 16 residues. Germline V gene lookup returns CDR1 MNHEY and CDR2 SMNVEV (reference sequence). The CDR3 reads CASSPRQEPMNTEAFF. The CDR3 coding sequence is TGTGCCAGCAGTCCCAGACAGGAACCCATGAACACTGAAGCTTTCTTT.

This chain joins TRBV4-1 and TRBJ1-1; 8 nucleotides align to TRBD1. The germline gives CDR1 MGHRA, CDR2 YSYEKL. The CDR3 contains 16 residues. Unmatched junction bases numbered 5, after V lost 1 base and J lost 1 base. The DNA for the CDR3 is TGCGCCAGCAGCCAAGGACAGGGGAAGGGGAACACTGAAGCTTTCTTT. Protein sequence: CASSQGQGKGNTEAFF.

This chain links TRBV5-1 with TRBJ2-7, with 8 bases identical to TRBD2. Germline V gene data show CDR1 as SGHRS and CDR2 as YFSETQ. The junction had 5 bases not matched to a gene; V was cut back by 0 bases and J by 0 bases. The length of the CDR3 is 16 residues. This CDR3 is CASSLAAGASSYEQYF. The CDR3 region has the DNA TGCGCCAGCAGCTTGGCAGCGGGAGCTAGCTCCTACGAGCAGTACTTC.

This chain uses TRBV5-1 with TRBJ2-3; 11 nucleotides line up with TRBD2. Germline V gene sequence: CDR1 SGHRS, CDR2 YFSETQ. The ends lost 0 bases at V and 6 bases at J; junction bases unmatched: 0. CDR3 length: 14 amino acids. DNA of the CDR3: TGCGCCAGCAGCTTGGCTAGCGGGGGGGATACGCAGTATTTT. It codes for CASSLASGGDTQYF.

The chain is built from TRBV15 and TRBJ2-7; 8 nucleotides match TRBD2. V lost 5 bases and J lost 4; bases outside the gene matches: 7. The CDR3 totals 14 residues. CDR1 and CDR2 from the germline V gene are LNHNV and YYDKDF (reference sequence). CDR3 sequence reads: CATSFQTGGYEQYF. In nucleotides, the CDR3 is TGTGCCACCAGCTTTCAGACGGGAGGGTACGAGCAGTACTTC. The entire variable domain, with the rest obtained from reference TRBV15 and TRBJ2-7, is as follows: DAMVIQNPRYQVTQFGKPVTLSCSQTLNHNVMYWYQQKSSQAPKLLFHYYDKDFNNEADTPDNFQSRRPNTSFCFLDIRSPGLGDTAMYLCATSFQTGGYEQYFGPGTRLTVT.

V and J are TRBV5-5 and TRBJ2-5; 10 bases are a match to TRBD2. CDR3 length: 16 residues. In germline, CDR1 is SGHKS, CDR2 YYEKEE (reference sequence). J gave up 5 bases and V 0 bases, and 7 bases lay outside the gene matches. The CDR3 DNA reads TGTGCCAGCAGCTTGGGGGGGCTAGCGGGAGTTGAGACCCAGTACTTC. Translation gives CASSLGGLAGVETQYF.

The V call is TRBV29-1, the J call TRBJ1-2; weak D call: TRBD1 (5 bases). Germline V lookup: CDR1 SQVTM, CDR2 ANQGSEA. This CDR3 has 12 residues. This CDR3 reads CTVDSSDYGYTF. For the CDR3, the DNA is TGCACCGTAGACAGTTCGGACTATGGCTACACCTTC.

This rearrangement joins TRBV10-2 to TRBJ1-5; D might be TRBD1 (5 bases). V shed 6 bases and J shed 0 bases, with 9 bases lying between them. Germline CDR1 and CDR2: WSHSY and SAAADI. The CDR3 is 14 residues long. This chain's CDR3 is CASRQTASNQPQHF. In DNA form, the CDR3 reads TGCGCCAGCAGGCAGACAGCTAGCAATCAGCCCCAGCATTTT.

The V call is TRBV19, the J call TRBJ1-1, with 8 nucleotides matching TRBD1. The CDR3 has 16 amino acids. Germline V gene sequence: CDR1 LNHDA, CDR2 SQIVND (reference sequence). The trim removed 5 bases at V and 1 base at J, leaving 9 bases unmatched. CDR3: CASSPRTGQRNTEAFF. The CDR3 DNA reads TGTGCCAGTAGTCCCCGGACAGGGCAGAGGAACACTGAAGCTTTCTTT. Variable domain in full (rest from reference TRBV19 and TRBJ1-1): DGGITQSPKYLFRKEGQNVTLSCEQNLNHDAMYWYRQDPGQGLRLIYYSQIVNDFQKGDIAEGYSVSREKKESFPLTVTSAQKNPTAFYLCASSPRTGQRNTEAFFGQGTRLTVV.

The V gene is TRBV27, the J gene TRBJ2-4; maybe TRBD1 (6 bases). The V gene's germline CDR1 is MNHEY and CDR2 SMNVEV (reference sequence). Between the trimmed V and J ends, which lost 3 bases and 2 bases, there was a span of 14 bases. The CDR3 consists of 16 residues. The CDR3 DNA sequence: TGTGCCAGCAGTTTGTCTGTGGGGGCCACCAAAAACATTCAGTACTTC. This translates into CASSLSVGATKNIQYF.

This sequence joins TRBV6-5 and TRBJ1-4, with TRBD1 matching over 9 bases. The CDR3 runs 14 residues. CDR1 is MNHEY, CDR2 SVGAGI, per germline. V trimming: 4 bases; J trimming: 5 bases; junction bases outside the gene matches: 2. In DNA, the CDR3 is TGTGCCAGCAGTTTGGACAGGGGAAATGAAAAACTGTTTTTT. Translated, it gives CASSLDRGNEKLFF.

The V and J genes are TRBV4-1 and TRBJ1-1, with TRBD1 matching over 7 bases. This CDR3 is built from 16 residues. Germline CDR1 is MGHRA and CDR2 is YSYEKL. The V segment lost 0 bases and the J segment 4 bases; nucleotides outside the gene matches: 8. This CDR3 is CASSQDMRGRGTEAFF. The CDR3 DNA reads as TGCGCCAGCAGCCAAGATATGAGGGGGCGTGGCACTGAAGCTTTCTTT.

The gene calls are TRBV7-9 and TRBJ2-1, with 7 bases identical to TRBD2. The CDR3 spans 11 residues. V was pared by 5 bases and J by 10 bases, with 2 bases of the junction left unmatched. CDR1 SEHNR and CDR2 FQNEAQ come from the germline V gene (reference sequence). The CDR3 DNA follows: TGTGCCAGCAGCCCGGGAGGCGAGCAGTTCTTC. As protein: CASSPGGEQFF.